This T cell receptor beta chain comes out of a study of cytomegalovirus exposure and HLA in healthy donors. Study-level findings and limits: A later look showed TCR association rates differing by HLA locus, highest for DRB1 and lowest for HLA-C.

The PCR made use of 60 Vbeta and 13 Jbeta primers. Libraries were prepared by immunoSEQ multiplex PCR; TCRdb keeps only in-frame clonotypes and omits some of them. The sample includes about 130,000 clones, around 71% of them seen just once. The V end was cut by 3 bases, the J end by 6 bases, with 12 bases between. Germline CDR1 is SGHRS and CDR2 is YFSETQ. The CDR3 loop spans 13 amino acids. About this clone itself: Its specificity is not known.

Sequencing was done on a sample of PBMCs. The gene calls are TRBV5-1 and TRBJ1-2, with D maybe TRBD1 (6 bases). This clonotype was obtained from a woman in her sixties or seventies in good health and CMV-seropositive. CDR3 protein: CASSSSGDDGYTF. CDR3 coding DNA: TGCGCCAGCAGCTCCTCAGGGGATGATGGCTACACCTTC.